The 32 T cell receptor beta chains reported below all come from one sample, sequenced in a study of T cells in Graves' hyperthyroidism and ophthalmopathy. Researchers took RNA transcripts and amplified the TCR beta CDR3 regions from them. In the first-round RT-PCR of the TCR CDR3, the HTBI primer set was used. TCRdb re-called the multiplex PCR reads through MiXCR, storing one row per CDR3 protein. In the table there are 390,000 or so distinct CDR3 sequences, about 15% of which are singletons. Sequenced material: blood. These receptors all come from a man between 18 and 29 years old with Graves' ophthalmopathy.

At least ten counts were recorded for this clonotype. V and J are TRBV5-8 and TRBJ2-3; no clear D gene. The CDR3 covers 13 residues. Germline V gene sequence: CDR1 SGHTS, CDR2 YDEGEE. Trimming removed 4 bases from V and 6 bases from J, with 12 bases in between. CDR3 protein: CASSQSEVDTQYF. The DNA of the CDR3 is TGTGCCAGCAGCCAATCAGAGGTGGATACGCAGTATTTT.

This chain joins TRBV12-3 or TRBV12-4 and TRBJ2-5, with D tentatively TRBD1 (6 bases). This CDR3 comprises 15 residues. V lost 6 bases to trimming and J lost 9 bases, with 23 bases between them. The CDR3 sequence: CASSQGVQGQEPQYF. The CDR3 DNA reads TGTGCCAGCAGCCAAGGAGTACAGGGTCAGGAGCCCCAGTACTTC.

This clonotype was seen a handful of times. V is TRBV28 and J is TRBJ1-4; possibly TRBD1 for D (6 bases). Trimming removed 11 bases at V and 8 bases at J, with 24 bases between. This CDR3 comprises 15 residues. Germline lookup yields CDR1 MDHEN and CDR2 SYDVKM. This chain's CDR3 is CAAHQGGGHLEKLFF. The CDR3 nucleotides are TGTGCCGCCCACCAAGGAGGGGGTCATCTCGAAAAACTGTTTTTT.

This clonotype was detected many times. This chain links TRBV5-1 with TRBJ1-6; no clear D. The CDR3 extends over 12 amino acids. Germline lookup yields CDR1 SGHRS and CDR2 YFSETQ. Trimming took off 3 bases at V and 10 bases at J, with 8 bases between the two ends. CDR3 sequence: CASSSVGSPLHF. CDR3 DNA sequence: TGCGCCAGCAGCTCAGTAGGATCACCCCTCCACTTT.

This clonotype was seen ten or more times. The chain joins TRBV16 to TRBJ2-7; no definite D call. Trimming removed 0 bases from V and 4 bases from J, with 4 bases in between. Germline-derived CDR1 and CDR2 are KGHSY and FQNENV. This CDR3 region has 12 residues. For the CDR3, the DNA is TGTGCCAGCAGCCAATCACAGTACGAGCAGTACTTC. Its protein product is CASSQSQYEQYF.

This clonotype has a count of ten or more. The CDR3 bases are TGTGCCAGCAGCTTCGACCGGGTACCCCTAGCCAAAAACATTCAGTACTTC. Translated, it gives CASSFDRVPLAKNIQYF. V is TRBV11-2 and J is TRBJ2-4; D gene uncertain. The CDR3 loop spans 17 amino acids. Germline V lookup: CDR1 SGHAT, CDR2 FQNNGV. The V and J ends lost 3 bases and 0 bases respectively, with 15 bases between them.

This clonotype was seen more than once but under ten times. This chain uses TRBV7-9 with TRBJ2-7, with D perhaps TRBD1 (6 bases). This CDR3 contains 14 residues. Trimming pared 5 bases from V and 2 bases from J, leaving 13 bases between. Germline CDR1 SEHNR, CDR2 FQNEAQ (reference sequence). The CDR3 nucleotides read TGTGCCAGCAGCCCCGGACAGACACCCTACGAGCAGTACTTC. It translates to CASSPGQTPYEQYF.

Many counts were recorded for this clonotype. V is TRBV20-1 and J is TRBJ2-5; 12 nucleotides align to TRBD2. The length of the CDR3 is 15 residues. V lost 5 bases and J lost 5; bases outside the gene matches: 9. Germline CDR1 and CDR2: DFQATT and SNEGSKA (reference sequence). CDR3 loop: CSARGTSGSRETQYF. DNA of the CDR3: TGCAGTGCTCGCGGGACTAGCGGGTCAAGGGAGACCCAGTACTTC.

The chain carries TRBV10-2 and TRBJ2-3, with D perhaps TRBD1 (7 bases). Germline V gives CDR1 WSHSY, CDR2 SAAADI. The CDR3 sequence is 13 residues long. The V and J ends lost 8 bases and 3 bases respectively, with 12 bases between them. CDR3 nucleotides: TGCGCCAGCGGCGGGACAGCGACAGATACGCAGTATTTT. It yields the protein CASGGTATDTQYF.

This sequence joins TRBV5-4 and TRBJ2-1; 11 positions agree with TRBD2. There are 16 residues in the CDR3. Per the germline V gene, CDR1 is SGHNT and CDR2 is YYREEE (reference sequence). After removal of 4 bases from V and 4 bases from J, the junction contained 7 bases not matched to a gene. The CDR3 reads CASSHAGTSGYNEQFF. CDR3 sequence (DNA): TGTGCCAGCAGCCACGCCGGGACTAGCGGTTACAATGAGCAGTTCTTC.

In its sample, this clonotype was seen many times. CDR3 residues: CASSAGSTDTQYF. CDR3 in DNA: TGCGCCAGCAGCGCCGGGTCCACAGATACGCAGTATTTT. The chain joins TRBV5-1 to TRBJ2-3; unclear D gene. The germline gives CDR1 SGHRS, CDR2 YFSETQ. Trimming took off 4 bases at V and 2 bases at J, with 8 bases between the two ends. The CDR3 consists of 13 residues.

The V gene is TRBV20-1, the J gene TRBJ1-2, with 8 bases that match TRBD1. Germline CDR1 DFQATT, CDR2 SNEGSKA (reference sequence). With 4 bases clipped from V and 3 bases from J, the junction kept 13 bases outside the gene matches. The CDR3 covers 16 residues. This CDR3 reads CSAKDPDRGLYYGYTF. DNA for the CDR3: TGCAGTGCTAAAGACCCCGACAGGGGCCTTTACTATGGCTACACCTTC.

The V gene is TRBV5-1, the J gene TRBJ2-3, with 8 bases identical to TRBD2. Looked up from germline, CDR1 is SGHRS and CDR2 is YFSETQ. The junction had 7 bases not matched to a gene; V was cut back by 0 bases and J by 4 bases. CDR3 size: 16 residues. CDR3 amino acids: CASSLAQAGGSDTQYF. CDR3 DNA sequence: TGCGCCAGCAGCTTGGCCCAGGCGGGAGGATCAGATACGCAGTATTTT. Looking up the rest from reference TRBV5-1 and TRBJ2-3 gives the full variable domain: KAGVTQTPRYLIKTRGQQVTLSCSPISGHRSVSWYQQTPGQGLQFLFEYFSETQRNKGNFPGRFSGRQFSNSRSEMNVSTLELGDSALYLCASSLAQAGGSDTQYFGPGTRLTVL.

This clonotype occurred many times. J is TRBJ2-6 and V is TRBV7-9, with D uncertain. There are 18 residues in the CDR3. V was trimmed by 0 bases and J by 2 bases, leaving 14 bases between them. CDR1 is SEHNR, CDR2 FQNEAQ, per germline (reference sequence). CDR3 in DNA: TGTGCCAGCAGCTTAGCGCCTTACCGGCCCGCTGGGGCCAACGTCCTGACTTTC. This gives the protein CASSLAPYRPAGANVLTF.

This clonotype was observed many times. This sequence joins TRBV7-9 and TRBJ2-1; 12 positions match TRBD2. With V trimmed by 5 bases and J by 8 bases, 1 base remained unmatched. Germline lookup yields CDR1 SEHNR and CDR2 FQNEAQ (reference sequence). The CDR3 runs to 13 residues. CDR3: CASSRTSGDEQFF. Written as DNA, the CDR3 is TGTGCCAGCAGCCGGACTAGCGGGGATGAGCAGTTCTTC.

By its share, this clonotype is medium-sized. The rearrangement uses TRBV15 and TRBJ2-7; TRBD1 matches at 7 bases. The junction had 18 bases not matched to a gene; V was cut back by 4 bases and J by 12 bases. This CDR3 comprises 15 residues. CDR1 is LNHNV and CDR2 is YYDKDF in the germline V gene (reference sequence). The CDR3 region is CATSTYRDSRSEWYF. In nucleotides, the CDR3 is TGTGCCACCAGCACCTACCGGGACAGCCGGTCAGAATGGTACTTC.

This clonotype was seen only a few times. The chain links TRBV9 to TRBJ2-5; TRBD2 matches 14 bases. The V gene's germline CDR1 is SGDLS and CDR2 YYNGEE. The CDR3 sequence is 16 residues long. Trimming at V came to 2 bases and at J to 3 bases, leaving 3 bases not matched to a gene. The CDR3 sequence is CASSVGTSGREETQYF. The CDR3 DNA sequence: TGTGCCAGCAGCGTTGGGACTAGCGGGAGAGAAGAGACCCAGTACTTC.

CDR3: CAIGALMVSSYNEQFF. CDR3 DNA sequence: TGTGCCATCGGAGCCCTAATGGTGAGCTCCTACAATGAGCAGTTCTTC. The rearrangement uses TRBV10-3 and TRBJ2-1, with D hard to call. V shed 8 bases and J shed 0 bases, with 17 bases lying between them. The germline CDR1 and CDR2 sequences are ENHRY and SYGVKD. The CDR3 contains 16 residues.

This clonotype was counted ten times or more. CDR3 region: CATSIHGGSSYEQYF. For the CDR3, the DNA is TGTGCCACCAGCATACACGGCGGGAGTTCCTACGAGCAGTACTTC. The rearrangement joins TRBV15 to TRBJ2-7, with 7 nucleotides matching TRBD2. Germline values: CDR1 LNHNV, CDR2 YYDKDF (reference sequence). V lost 4 bases and J lost 1; bases outside the gene matches: 7. The length of the CDR3 is 15 residues.

This clonotype has ten or more counts. The chain combines TRBV5-1 with TRBJ2-3; possibly TRBD1 for D (5 bases). Germline CDR1 reads SGHRS; CDR2 reads YFSETQ. V lost 0 bases and J lost 5, with 10 bases in between. CDR3 length: 14 amino acids. DNA for the CDR3: TGCGCCAGCAGCTTGGGCAGGGTGGGAGATACGCAGTATTTT. Its translation is CASSLGRVGDTQYF.

This clonotype turned up a few times. This chain joins TRBV4-1 and TRBJ1-5; tentative D call: TRBD1 (5 bases). V gave up 2 bases and J gave up 2 bases, with 13 bases separating them. Germline CDR1 is MGHRA and CDR2 is YSYEKL. The CDR3 has 16 residues. The CDR3 nucleotides are TGCGCCAGCAGCCAAACCAGGGATAGGCGCAATCAGCCCCAGCATTTT. This encodes CASSQTRDRRNQPQHF.

This clonotype has a count of ten or more. The rearrangement joins TRBV6-1 to TRBJ1-1; D is undetermined. The V and J ends lost 4 bases and 0 bases respectively, with 12 bases between them. Germline V lookup: CDR1 MNHNS, CDR2 SASEGT. CDR3 length: 15 amino acids. CDR3 nucleotides: TGTGCCAGCAGTGCCGCCATCTTCATGAACACTGAAGCTTTCTTT. Its translation is CASSAAIFMNTEAFF.

For this clonotype: One base away lies a much larger clone, so this may be a sequencing read error. The chain employs TRBV2 and TRBJ2-2; D unclear. The V end lost 8 bases, the J end lost 9 bases, and 13 bases lay between the germline ends. This CDR3 has 12 amino acids. The germline CDR1 and CDR2 sequences are SNHLY and FYNNEI. CDR3 protein: CASGPRPRELFF. CDR3 bases: TGTGCCAGCGGCCCTAGACCCAGGGAGCTGTTTTTT.

The V and J genes are TRBV5-1 and TRBJ2-7, with D tentatively TRBD2 (6 bases). The CDR3 extends over 18 amino acids. CDR1 is SGHRS and CDR2 is YFSETQ in the germline V gene. Trimming left V 4 bases short and J 7 bases short, with 30 bases between. Here the CDR3 reads CASSLPKTNGSVPGEQYF. As DNA, the CDR3 is TGCGCCAGCAGCCTACCAAAGACTAACGGGAGTGTGCCGGGTGAGCAGTACTTC.

This clonotype has more than one count but fewer than ten. This chain uses TRBV9 with TRBJ1-6; 10 bases are shared with TRBD1. This CDR3 is built from 16 residues. V trimming: 3 bases; J trimming: 8 bases; junction bases outside the gene matches: 8. Germline V gene sequence: CDR1 SGDLS, CDR2 YYNGEE. CDR3 sequence reads: CASSAGPTGGYSPLHF. CDR3 nucleotides: TGTGCCAGCAGCGCGGGCCCGACAGGGGGCTATTCACCCCTCCACTTT.

The sample holds many counts of this clonotype. The chain recombines TRBV7-9 with TRBJ1-5, with D possibly TRBD1 on 5 matching bases. This CDR3 comprises 17 residues. V shed 6 bases and J shed 2 bases, with 20 bases lying between them. The germline V gene has CDR1 SEHNR and CDR2 FQNEAQ (reference sequence). The CDR3 region is CASRGTGEGVGNQPQHF. The CDR3 nucleotides are TGTGCCAGCAGAGGAACGGGGGAAGGGGTCGGCAATCAGCCCCAGCATTTT.

In this sample, this clonotype turned up a few times. The CDR3 DNA reads as TGCAGTGCTAGAGATGAGGTGGGGAATTCACCCCTCCACTTT. This sequence encodes CSARDEVGNSPLHF. The chain carries TRBV20-1 and TRBJ1-6; D is unresolved. The CDR3 has 14 residues. Trimming stripped 0 bases from V and 7 bases from J, with 10 bases between. CDR1 is DFQATT, CDR2 SNEGSKA, per germline (reference sequence).

This clonotype was recorded at least ten times. The genes are TRBV27 and TRBJ2-7; the D is unclear. Trimming took off 6 bases at V and 1 base at J, with 10 bases between the two ends. The CDR3 contains 13 residues. Germline V CDR1 and CDR2: MNHEY, SMNVEV (reference sequence). CDR3 in amino acids: CASSQEPSYEQYF. The CDR3 bases are TGTGCCAGCAGCCAGGAACCATCCTACGAGCAGTACTTC.

This clonotype occurred many times. J is TRBJ1-1 and V is TRBV29-1; possibly TRBD1 for D (6 bases). Germline V lookup: CDR1 SQVTM, CDR2 ANQGSEA. The CDR3 runs to 10 residues. With 6 bases removed from V and 6 bases from J, the gap between germline ends came to 8 bases. The CDR3 DNA sequence: TGCAGCGTCAGGACAGCTGAAGCTTTCTTT. As protein: CSVRTAEAFF.

This clonotype showed up many times. V usage is TRBV12-5 and J usage is TRBJ2-3; perhaps TRBD1 as D (6 bases). V lost 1 base to trimming and J lost 4 bases, with 12 bases between them. The CDR3 has 15 residues. The germline gives CDR1 LGHNT, CDR2 FRNRAP. This CDR3 reads CASGLGQGMADTQYF. CDR3 DNA sequence: TGTGCTAGTGGTTTGGGGCAGGGGATGGCAGATACGCAGTATTTT.

This clonotype has at least ten counts. The genes are TRBV27 and TRBJ2-7, with 7 bases matching TRBD2. Germline CDR1 MNHEY, CDR2 SMNVEV (reference sequence). Trimming took 3 bases from V and 2 from J; bases not matched to a gene: 4. The CDR3 consists of 14 residues. For the CDR3, the DNA is TGTGCCAGCAGTTTTAGGGAGGGCCCCTACGAGCAGTACTTC. Translation gives CASSFREGPYEQYF.

This clonotype has only a few counts. The chain recombines TRBV5-1 with TRBJ2-7; TRBD1 might be the D (6 bases). In germline, CDR1 is SGHRS, CDR2 YFSETQ. The germline V and J ends were trimmed by 0 bases and 7 bases, with 14 bases remaining between them. CDR3 length: 14 residues. Here the CDR3 reads CASSLGQGSGEQYF. CDR3 in DNA: TGCGCCAGCAGCTTGGGGCAGGGGTCGGGGGAGCAGTACTTC.